This is a list of T cell receptor beta chains from one sample in a study of shared clonotypes between healthy human individuals. Some clones are missing from TCRdb's copy, which holds only in-frame ones; the method was immunoSEQ multiplex PCR. Of 1 million to 1.3 million clones in the sample, more than 75% were seen once. Sequencing was done on a sample of memory CD4+ T cells from PBMCs. These receptors originate from a man younger than 35 in good health. Some clones in this sample may be carry-over from other donors' samples. CDR3s include the opening cysteine and the closing phenylalanine or tryptophan. D genes are given only for firm matches. Where a row states a size, it is once, few, many or the class of an expanded clone; other rows omit it.

>TRBJ2-5|NA|TRBV2|NA
TGTGCCAGCAGTTTGAGGGTAATGGGAGAGACCCAGTACTTC
CASSLRVMGETQYF
>TRBJ2-2|NA|TRBV5-1|NA
TGCGCCAGCAGCTTATACTCTGGGACCGGGGAGCTGTTTTTT
CASSLYSGTGELFF
>TRBJ2-5|NA|TRBV30|NA
TGTGCCTGGATGGCAGGGCGTGAAGAGACCCAGTACTTC
CAWMAGREETQYF
>TRBJ1-1|NA|TRBV20-1|NA
TGCAGTGCCCGGGCCTACATAGAAGCTTTCTTT
CSARAYIEAFF
>TRBJ2-2|NA|TRBV7-3|NA
TGTGCCAGCAGCTTCGGCGTTGGGGAGCTGTTTTTT
CASSFGVGELFF
>TRBJ1-3|NA|TRBV9|NA
TGTGCCAGCAGCGTAAATCAGGGCTCTGGAAACACCATATATTTT
CASSVNQGSGNTIYF
>TRBJ1-1|NA|TRBV19|TRBD1
TGTGCCAGTAGTAAACCCGGGACAGGGGGCACTGAAGCTTTCTTT
CASSKPGTGGTEAFF
>TRBJ2-3|NA|TRBV30|NA
TGTGCCTGGGATCCGGGACACGGGACAGATACGCAGTATTTT
CAWDPGHGTDTQYF
>TRBJ2-1|NA|TRBV11-1|NA
TGTGCCAGCAGCGCGGGGACGGCGGCCGGTGAGCAGTTCTTC
CASSAGTAAGEQFF
>TRBJ2-1|NA|TRBV9|NA
TGTGCCAGCAGCTTGGGACCGAGCTCCTACAATGAGCAGTTCTTC
CASSLGPSSYNEQFF
>TRBJ1-1|once|TRBV5-1|NA
TGCGCCAGCAGCGATATCGGGGGGTTGAACACTGAAGCTTTCTTT
CASSDIGGLNTEAFF
>TRBJ2-2|NA|TRBV7-2|NA
TGTGCCAGCAGCTCCACTAGCAACACCGGGGAGCTGTTTTTT
CASSSTSNTGELFF
>TRBJ1-1|NA|TRBV15|NA
TGTGCCACCAGCAGAAACAAGTACACTGAAGCTTTCTTT
CATSRNKYTEAFF
>TRBJ1-2|NA|TRBV7-3|NA
TGTGCCAGCAGCTTATTTTCGGGGGGCGATGGCTACACCTTC
CASSLFSGGDGYTF
>TRBJ2-2|NA|TRBV5-1|NA
TGCGCCAGCGCCGGGGTTTCGAACACCGGGGAGCTGTTTTTT
CASAGVSNTGELFF
>TRBJ1-2|NA|TRBV2|NA
TGTGCCAGCAGTGAAATCGAACAGAATGGCTACACCTTC
CASSEIEQNGYTF
>TRBJ2-3|once|TRBV29-1|NA
TGCAGCGTCCTTCGTGGCGGGGCGACAGATACGCAGTATTTT
CSVLRGGATDTQYF
>TRBJ2-7|NA|TRBV2|TRBD1
TGTGCCAGCGGGAAAGACAGGGTGGTAATCTACGAGCAGTACTTC
CASGKDRVVIYEQYF
>TRBJ2-5|NA|TRBV5-4|NA
TGTGCCAGCAGCTTGGGAGGATCTCAGAGTCAAGAGACCCAGTACTTC
CASSLGGSQSQETQYF
>TRBJ2-2|NA|TRBV7-7|NA
TGTGCCAGCACCCCACTCCCCGGGCAGGAAACCGGGGAGCTGTTTTTT
CASTPLPGQETGELFF
>TRBJ2-1|NA|TRBV9|TRBD2
TGTGCCAGCAGCGTAGAGCCTAGCGGGCCTTACAATGAGCAGTTCTTC
CASSVEPSGPYNEQFF
>TRBJ1-2|NA|TRBV29-1|TRBD1
TGCAGCGAGGGGGACAGGGGTTCTGGCTACACCTTC
CSEGDRGSGYTF
>TRBJ1-3|NA|TRBV11-2|NA
TGCGCCAGCAGCTCGATCCAGGGGACTGGAAACACCATATATTTT
CASSSIQGTGNTIYF
>TRBJ2-5|NA|TRBV5-8|NA
TGTGCCAGCAGCTCCCTCGGACATTTTGAGACCCAGTACTTC
CASSSLGHFETQYF
>TRBJ1-3|NA|TRBV29-1|NA
TGCAGCGTTACCACAGGGTCGGCTGGAAACACCATATATTTT
CSVTTGSAGNTIYF
>TRBJ1-4|NA|TRBV4-1|TRBD1
TGCGCCAGCAGCCAGAAGGGACAGGGTGGTGGTGAAAAACTGTTTTTT
CASSQKGQGGGEKLFF
>TRBJ2-7|NA|TRBV5-1|NA
TGCGCCAGCAGCCCACTGGACAGAATTCCCTACGAGCAGTACTTC
CASSPLDRIPYEQYF
>TRBJ2-5|few|TRBV6-1|NA
TGTGCCAGCAGTGTTTGGGGGCAGCAAGAGACCCAGTACTTC
CASSVWGQQETQYF
>TRBJ2-7|many|TRBV12-1|NA
TGTGCCAGCAGCATACCGCCTTCGGAGCTCAGGTTCGCGCAGTACTTC
CASSIPPSELRFAQYF
>TRBJ2-3|once|TRBV5-1|TRBD1
TGCGCCAGCAGTGGACAGGGGGCGACAGATACGCAGTATTTT
CASSGQGATDTQYF
>TRBJ2-1|NA|TRBV7-2|NA
TGTGCCAGCACCAACCGAAATGAGCAGTTCTTC
CASTNRNEQFF
>TRBJ2-7|once|TRBV7-9|TRBD2
TGTGCCAGCAGACAGACTAGCGGGAGTGCCTACGAGCAGTACTTC
CASRQTSGSAYEQYF
>TRBJ2-7|NA|TRBV28|TRBD1
TGTGCCAGCAGTGGTGCGGGACAGGGGACCTACGAGCAGTACTTC
CASSGAGQGTYEQYF
>TRBJ1-5|NA|TRBV2|NA
TGTGCCAGCACCCCCCTACCACGGCAGCCCCAGCATTTT
CASTPLPRQPQHF
>TRBJ1-2|NA|TRBV5-1|NA
TGCGCCAGCAGCTTGTGGGTAGGGTATGGCTACACCTTC
CASSLWVGYGYTF
>TRBJ1-2|NA|TRBV27|TRBD1
TGTGCCAGCAGTTTGGCACAGGGGTATGGCTACACCTTC
CASSLAQGYGYTF
>TRBJ1-1|NA|TRBV9|NA
TGTGCCAGCAGCGTAGGAACCTTGAACACTGAAGCTTTCTTT
CASSVGTLNTEAFF
>TRBJ2-3|NA|TRBV7-2|NA
TGTGCCAGCAGTCTTGGGTTGGGGCGACAGTCGGGGGATACGCAGTATTTT
CASSLGLGRQSGDTQYF
>TRBJ1-3|once|TRBV2|TRBD1
TGTGCCAGCAGTGAACAGGGGACAGCCTCTGGAAACACCATATATTTT
CASSEQGTASGNTIYF
>TRBJ2-5|NA|TRBV27|TRBD1
TGTGCCTCGCTGAGGCAGGGGGAGGAGACCCAGTACTTC
CASLRQGEETQYF
>TRBJ1-1|many|TRBV27|NA
TGTGCAGCCCGGCGGGATTTGAACACTGAAGCTTTCTTT
CAARRDLNTEAFF
>TRBJ2-1|NA|TRBV4-1|NA
TGCGCCAGCAGCGGACCAGCGGGTAATGAGCAGTTCTTC
CASSGPAGNEQFF
>TRBJ1-2|NA|TRBV28|NA
TGTGCCAGCAGTGCGGTCCCCGGGACAACTGGCTACACCTTC
CASSAVPGTTGYTF
>TRBJ2-5|NA|TRBV7-3|NA
TGTGCCAGCAGGAGCACGGTTGAGGAAGAGACCCAGTACTTC
CASRSTVEEETQYF
>TRBJ2-7|NA|TRBV29-1|TRBD2
TGCAGCGTTGAAAGGGCTAGCGGGAGAGCGGTAGGCGAGCAGTACTTC
CSVERASGRAVGEQYF
>TRBJ2-3|NA|TRBV18|TRBD2
TGTGCCAGCTCACCACAAGCGGGAGAAGCCGATACGCAGTATTTT
CASSPQAGEADTQYF